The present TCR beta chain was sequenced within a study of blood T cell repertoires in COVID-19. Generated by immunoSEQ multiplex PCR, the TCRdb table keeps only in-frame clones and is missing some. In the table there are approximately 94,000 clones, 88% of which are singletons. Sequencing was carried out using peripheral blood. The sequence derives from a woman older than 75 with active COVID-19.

The CDR3, as DNA: TGTGCCAGCAGTTACCTACGGGTTAATCAGCCCCAGCATTTT. It translates to CASSYLRVNQPQHF. The genes are TRBV6-6 and TRBJ1-5; D call uncertain. V lost 2 bases to trimming and J lost 4 bases, with 9 bases between them. The germline V gene encodes CDR1 MNHNY and CDR2 SVGAGI (reference sequence). The length of the CDR3 is 14 residues.